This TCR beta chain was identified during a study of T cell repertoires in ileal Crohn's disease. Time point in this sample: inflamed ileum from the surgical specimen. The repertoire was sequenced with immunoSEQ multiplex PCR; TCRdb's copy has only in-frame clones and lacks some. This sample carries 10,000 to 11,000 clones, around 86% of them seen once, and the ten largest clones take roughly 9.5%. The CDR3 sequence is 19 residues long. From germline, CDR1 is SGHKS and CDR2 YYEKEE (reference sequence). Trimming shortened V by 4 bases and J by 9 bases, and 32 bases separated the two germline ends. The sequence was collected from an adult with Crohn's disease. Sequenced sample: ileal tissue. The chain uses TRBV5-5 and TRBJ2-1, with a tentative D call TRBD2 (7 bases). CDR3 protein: CASSRIPRGGATVPGEQFF. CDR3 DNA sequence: TGTGCCAGCAGCCGAATACCCAGGGGAGGGGCCACTGTCCCGGGTGAGCAGTTCTTC.